The next 20 T cell receptor beta chains were all read from a single sample in a study of T cell responses to AZD1222 COVID-19 vaccine. Generated by immunoSEQ multiplex PCR, the TCRdb table keeps only in-frame clones and is missing some. The data hold 95,000 to 150,000 clones, with approximately 89% observed a single time. The starting material was peripheral blood, obtained on day 0 of AZD1222 vaccination. These receptor sequences come from an adult in good health.

The chain is built from TRBV30 and TRBJ1-1, with D unresolved. The length of the CDR3 is 20 residues. Per the germline V gene, CDR1 is GTSNPN and CDR2 is SVGIG (reference sequence). V lost 1 base and J lost 0, with 27 bases in between. The CDR3 region has the DNA TGTGCCTGGAGTGCCCGAGGCCGTCACCATTCCCAATCAATGAACACTGAAGCTTTCTTT. Its translation is CAWSARGRHHSQSMNTEAFF.

This sequence joins TRBV29-1 and TRBJ1-2; D gene uncertain. The CDR3 has 14 amino acids. In germline, CDR1 is SQVTM, CDR2 ANQGSEA. Trimming removed 0 bases from V and 8 bases from J, with 16 bases in between. In nucleotides, the CDR3 is TGCAGCGTTGAAGACCTTTGGGGAGGAAAGGGCTACACCTTC. Amino acid sequence: CSVEDLWGGKGYTF.

The J gene is TRBJ2-5, the V gene TRBV10-3, with D uncertain. The CDR3 totals 13 residues. V lost 2 bases to trimming and J lost 5 bases, with 9 bases between them. CDR1 and CDR2 from the germline V gene are ENHRY and SYGVKD. The CDR3 nucleotides read TGTGCCATCAGTGAGGGTGATAGTGAGACCCAGTACTTC. This gives the protein CAISEGDSETQYF.

This clone appeared a few times. The chain has TRBV28 and TRBJ1-2; D not resolved. This CDR3 region has 13 residues. The V gene lost 3 bases and the J gene lost 1 base, with 6 bases spanning the gap. From germline, CDR1 is MDHEN and CDR2 SYDVKM. CDR3: CASSFGINYGYTF. The CDR3 bases are TGTGCCAGCAGTTTTGGGATTAACTATGGCTACACCTTC.

V is TRBV10-3 and J is TRBJ2-7, with TRBD2 as a possible D gene (5 bases). This CDR3 has 15 amino acids. Germline V gives CDR1 ENHRY, CDR2 SYGVKD. Trimming cost V 0 bases and J 0 bases, with 9 bases left between them. CDR3: CAISESGKSSYEQYF. The CDR3 DNA sequence: TGTGCCATCAGTGAGTCCGGGAAGAGCTCCTACGAGCAGTACTTC.

The V and J genes are TRBV7-9 and TRBJ2-7; maybe TRBD2 (5 bases). Per germline, CDR1 SEHNR and CDR2 FQNEAQ (reference sequence). CDR3 size: 16 residues. Between the trimmed V and J ends, which lost 1 base and 1 base, there was a span of 14 bases. The CDR3 protein is CASSLDSLEGSYEQYF. CDR3 bases: TGTGCCAGCAGCTTAGACTCCCTAGAGGGATCCTACGAGCAGTACTTC.

This chain's CDR3 is CASSLEISNYGYTF. As DNA, the CDR3 is TGTGCCAGCAGCTTAGAAATCAGTAACTATGGCTACACCTTC. The rearrangement uses TRBV7-9 and TRBJ1-2; D unclear. CDR3 length: 14 residues. Germline V gene data show CDR1 as SEHNR and CDR2 as FQNEAQ (reference sequence). Trimming shortened V by 1 base and J by 1 base, and 7 bases separated the two germline ends.

The chain has TRBV11-2 and TRBJ2-1, with D perhaps matching TRBD2 (7 bases). The CDR3 loop spans 17 amino acids. Per the germline V gene, CDR1 is SGHAT and CDR2 is FQNNGV. The V gene lost 5 bases and the J gene lost 0 bases, with 17 bases spanning the gap. The CDR3 protein is CASSPRGGLSSYNEQFF. Here the CDR3 DNA reads TGTGCCAGCAGCCCACGCGGGGGCCTAAGCTCCTACAATGAGCAGTTCTTC.

The chain joins TRBV2 to TRBJ1-4; TRBD1 might be the D (6 bases). Germline V gene lookup returns CDR1 SNHLY and CDR2 FYNNEI. This CDR3 is built from 16 residues. V gave up 6 bases and J gave up 1 base, with 15 bases separating them. Here the CDR3 DNA reads TGTGCCAGCAGATTAGGGGGGGCGATAACTAATGAAAAACTGTTTTTT. This codes for CASRLGGAITNEKLFF. Variable domain in full (rest from reference TRBV2 and TRBJ1-4): EPEVTQTPSHQVTQMGQEVILRCVPISNHLYFYWYRQILGQKVEFLVSFYNNEISEKSEIFDDQFSVERPDGSNFTLKIRSTKLEDSAMYFCASRLGGAITNEKLFFGSGTQLSVL.

The chain carries TRBV27 and TRBJ2-7, with 8 bases that match TRBD1. CDR3 size: 15 residues. The ends lost 5 bases at V and 2 bases at J; junction bases unmatched: 8. Germline CDR1 is MNHEY and CDR2 is SMNVEV (reference sequence). The CDR3 DNA follows: TGTGCCAGCAGTACCAGGACAGGGCCTACCTACGAGCAGTACTTC. Translation: CASSTRTGPTYEQYF.

This chain uses TRBV2 with TRBJ2-3; the D gene is possibly TRBD1 (5 bases). V lost 3 bases to trimming and J lost 0 bases, with 25 bases between them. Germline-derived CDR1 and CDR2 are SNHLY and FYNNEI. The CDR3 spans 20 residues. Here the CDR3 reads CASSERPGPKRRPSTDTQYF. CDR3 nucleotide sequence: TGTGCCAGCAGTGAGAGGCCAGGGCCCAAAAGGCGACCTAGCACAGATACGCAGTATTTT.

V usage is TRBV5-1 and J usage is TRBJ2-1; unclear D gene. V lost 1 base and J lost 0, with 8 bases in between. This CDR3 has 15 residues. Per germline, CDR1 SGHRS and CDR2 YFSETQ. The CDR3 sequence is CASSLIRSSYNEQFF. The CDR3 nucleotides read TGCGCCAGCAGCTTGATTAGGAGCTCCTACAATGAGCAGTTCTTC.

The genes are TRBV5-6 and TRBJ1-3; D is unclear. The CDR3 length is 15 residues. The V gene lost 4 bases and the J gene lost 0 bases, with 11 bases spanning the gap. Germline CDR1 reads SGHDT; CDR2 reads YYEEEE. The CDR3 protein is CASSAGPSSGNTIYF. Here the CDR3 DNA reads TGTGCCAGCAGCGCAGGACCGAGCTCTGGAAACACCATATATTTT.

The rearrangement uses TRBV10-1 and TRBJ2-1; D possibly matches TRBD1 or TRBD2 (5 bases each). The germline V gene encodes CDR1 WNHNN and CDR2 SYGVQD (reference sequence). The CDR3 has 11 residues. V lost 6 bases to trimming and J lost 14 bases, with 14 bases between them. Here the CDR3 reads CASSPGTPKFF. The CDR3 nucleotides read TGCGCCAGCAGCCCCGGGACCCCCAAGTTCTTC.

J is TRBJ1-5 and V is TRBV19, with no clear D. V lost 8 bases, J lost 2 bases, and 13 bases lay in between. Germline V gives CDR1 LNHDA, CDR2 SQIVND (reference sequence). CDR3 size: 14 residues. The CDR3 DNA follows: TGTGCCAGTTGCCAGCTTGGTGGCAATCAGCCCCAGCATTTT. Translating gives CASCQLGGNQPQHF.

The V call is TRBV19, the J call TRBJ2-7; 8 nucleotides align to TRBD2. V shed 1 base and J 7 bases; nucleotides not matched to a gene: 15. This CDR3 comprises 17 residues. Germline V lookup: CDR1 LNHDA, CDR2 SQIVND (reference sequence). The CDR3 nucleotides are TGTGCCAGTAGTATAGTCTCGTTAGCGGGACGACTTGGGGAGCAGTACTTC. This sequence encodes CASSIVSLAGRLGEQYF.

This clone was seen only a few times. J is TRBJ2-1 and V is TRBV2, with 14 bases lining up with TRBD2. CDR1 is SNHLY, CDR2 FYNNEI, per germline. The CDR3 covers 17 residues. The junction had 12 bases not matched to a gene; V was cut back by 6 bases and J by 8 bases. The CDR3 coding sequence is TGTGCCAGCAGCAACGGACTAGCGGGAGGCTCTAGGGATGAGCAGTTCTTC. Its translation is CASSNGLAGGSRDEQFF.

The chain joins TRBV28 to TRBJ2-3; 12 bases are a match to TRBD2. Germline lookup yields CDR1 MDHEN and CDR2 SYDVKM. The ends lost 5 bases at V and 0 bases at J; junction bases unmatched: 21. The length of the CDR3 is 22 residues. CDR3 nucleotide sequence: TGTGCCAGCAGTCAACAATATCTAACTAGCGGGGGGTTATACGTTAGCACAGATACGCAGTATTTT. It is translated as CASSQQYLTSGGLYVSTDTQYF.

V usage is TRBV15 and J usage is TRBJ2-1; perhaps TRBD2 as D (6 bases). Trimming left V 1 base short and J 6 bases short, with 13 bases between. The length of the CDR3 is 15 residues. CDR1 is LNHNV and CDR2 is YYDKDF in the germline V gene (reference sequence). DNA for the CDR3: TGTGCCACCAGCAGAGCCGGGACTCAGGCCAATGAGCAGTTCTTC. This codes for CATSRAGTQANEQFF. The entire variable domain, with the rest obtained from reference TRBV15 and TRBJ2-1, is as follows: DAMVIQNPRYQVTQFGKPVTLSCSQTLNHNVMYWYQQKSSQAPKLLFHYYDKDFNNEADTPDNFQSRRPNTSFCFLDIRSPGLGDTAMYLCATSRAGTQANEQFFGPGTRLTVL.

The chain employs TRBV5-1 and TRBJ1-2; D ambiguous. Between the trimmed V and J ends, which lost 3 bases and 8 bases, there was a span of 23 bases. The germline V gene encodes CDR1 SGHRS and CDR2 YFSETQ. The CDR3 has 16 amino acids. CDR3 sequence reads: CASSSLTHGVSNGYTF. CDR3 nucleotide sequence: TGCGCCAGCAGCTCACTCACACACGGGGTATCTAACGGCTACACCTTC. Based on the CDR3 plus reference TRBV5-1 and TRBJ1-2, the full variable domain is KAGVTQTPRYLIKTRGQQVTLSCSPISGHRSVSWYQQTPGQGLQFLFEYFSETQRNKGNFPGRFSGRQFSNSRSEMNVSTLELGDSALYLCASSSLTHGVSNGYTFGSGTRLTVV.